Shown below are 13 T cell receptor beta chains from a single sample sequenced in a study of blood T cell repertoires in COVID-19. Assay used: immunoSEQ multiplex PCR; TCRdb lists only in-frame clones, some missing. The data hold about 140,000 clones, with around 89% observed a single time. What was sequenced was peripheral blood. These receptors originate from a human donor with COVID-19, enrolled during active disease. The donor label of this sample is uncertain.

The V gene is TRBV4-1, the J gene TRBJ1-3; D not certain. V lost 4 bases and J 8 bases, leaving 12 bases between the germline ends. The CDR3 extends over 13 amino acids. Germline CDR1 MGHRA, CDR2 YSYEKL. The CDR3 coding sequence is TGCGCCAGCAGCCTGCGTAGGGAGGACACCATATATTTT. Protein sequence: CASSLRREDTIYF.

The V call is TRBV19, the J call TRBJ2-7; 7 nucleotides align to TRBD2. The junction had 7 bases not matched to a gene; V was cut back by 6 bases and J by 2 bases. Germline V gene lookup returns CDR1 LNHDA and CDR2 SQIVND (reference sequence). The CDR3 extends over 14 amino acids. The CDR3 loop reads CASRQPGGTYEQYF. Written as DNA, the CDR3 is TGTGCCAGTAGACAACCGGGAGGTACCTACGAGCAGTACTTC.

V is TRBV12-5 and J is TRBJ2-1, with D uncertain. V gave up 1 base and J gave up 8 bases, with 12 bases separating them. The germline gives CDR1 LGHNT, CDR2 FRNRAP. CDR3 length equals 14 residues. The CDR3 sequence: CASGLGQVVDEQFF. DNA of the CDR3: TGTGCTAGTGGTTTGGGGCAGGTTGTGGATGAGCAGTTCTTC.

The gene calls are TRBV30 and TRBJ1-4, with TRBD1 as a possible D gene (5 bases). The CDR3 sequence is 14 residues long. Trimming pared 0 bases from V and 7 bases from J, leaving 12 bases between. In germline, CDR1 is GTSNPN, CDR2 SVGIG (reference sequence). The CDR3 region is CAWSVQLGGEKLFF. The CDR3 DNA is TGTGCCTGGAGTGTACAGTTGGGGGGTGAAAAACTGTTTTTT.

The rearrangement joins TRBV5-6 to TRBJ2-1, with 10 positions matching TRBD1. V shed 5 bases and J 2 bases; nucleotides not matched to a gene: 4. Germline loops: CDR1 SGHDT, CDR2 YYEEEE. The CDR3 extends over 15 amino acids. CDR3 loop: CASRTGGDAYNEQFF. The CDR3 bases are TGTGCCAGCAGGACAGGGGGCGACGCCTACAATGAGCAGTTCTTC.

The gene calls are TRBV7-2 and TRBJ2-7; 9 bases are shared with TRBD1. The CDR3 is made up of 15 amino acids. The V gene's germline CDR1 is SGHTA and CDR2 FQGNSA. V lost 6 bases and J lost 2; bases outside the gene matches: 8. CDR3 loop: CASSSQGDRAYEQYF. In nucleotides, the CDR3 is TGTGCCAGCAGTTCCCAAGGGGACAGGGCCTACGAGCAGTACTTC.

CDR3 sequence: CASSFQTGANTEAFF. For the CDR3, the DNA is TGCGCCAGCAGCTTCCAGACAGGAGCGAACACTGAAGCTTTCTTT. This chain links TRBV5-1 with TRBJ1-1, with a weak D call TRBD1 (6 bases). Trimming stripped 2 bases from V and 1 base from J, with 12 bases between. The CDR3 extends over 15 amino acids. Germline CDR1 reads SGHRS; CDR2 reads YFSETQ.

This sequence joins TRBV11-2 and TRBJ1-5; the D is unclear. The CDR3 loop spans 13 amino acids. V shed 1 base and J shed 7 bases, with 8 bases lying between them. CDR1 and CDR2 from the germline V gene are SGHAT and FQNNGV. The CDR3 nucleotides read TGTGCCAGCAGCTTAGCGAGGTTCCAGCCCCAGCATTTT. Amino acids: CASSLARFQPQHF.

V usage is TRBV19 and J usage is TRBJ2-2; 9 bases match TRBD1. Germline-derived CDR1 and CDR2 are LNHDA and SQIVND (reference sequence). The CDR3 spans 14 residues. The V gene end was trimmed by 9 bases and the J gene end by 5 bases; junction bases not matched to a gene: 7. CDR3 sequence (DNA): TGTGCCAGCACCCCGGGACAGGGAACCGGGGAGCTGTTTTTT. This sequence encodes CASTPGQGTGELFF.

This sequence joins TRBV5-1 and TRBJ2-5; maybe TRBD2 (6 bases). The ends were cut back, 4 bases at V and 1 base at J, with 14 bases in the middle. Germline values: CDR1 SGHRS, CDR2 YFSETQ. The CDR3 extends over 15 amino acids. The CDR3 DNA is TGCGCCAGCAGCGGGGGGACCGCTGGCCAAGAGACCCAGTACTTC. Amino acid sequence: CASSGGTAGQETQYF.

The chain recombines TRBV19 with TRBJ2-7, with D possibly matching TRBD2 (5 bases). Germline CDR1 is LNHDA and CDR2 is SQIVND (reference sequence). There are 13 residues in the CDR3. Trimming pared 6 bases from V and 7 bases from J, leaving 16 bases between. The CDR3 spells CASSGRYGGEQYF. Written as DNA, the CDR3 is TGTGCCAGTAGCGGACGGTATGGAGGTGAGCAGTACTTC.

V gene TRBV3-1 (or the pseudogene TRBV3-2) combines with J gene TRBJ1-4, with D unclear. CDR3 length equals 15 residues. The V gene lost 4 bases and the J gene lost 8 bases, with 17 bases spanning the gap. Germline-derived CDR1 and CDR2 are LGHDT and YNNKEL (reference sequence). The CDR3 is CASSPSSGGQEKLFF. The CDR3 DNA follows: TGTGCCAGCAGCCCATCAAGCGGCGGGCAGGAAAAACTGTTTTTT.

The chain has TRBV2 and TRBJ2-7, with 10 bases fitting TRBD1. The CDR3 runs 15 residues. CDR1 is SNHLY and CDR2 is FYNNEI in the germline V gene. The ends lost 5 bases at V and 2 bases at J; junction bases unmatched: 6. For the CDR3, the DNA is TGTGCCAGCAGTCCTCGGGACAGGGGAACCTACGAGCAGTACTTC. It encodes CASSPRDRGTYEQYF.